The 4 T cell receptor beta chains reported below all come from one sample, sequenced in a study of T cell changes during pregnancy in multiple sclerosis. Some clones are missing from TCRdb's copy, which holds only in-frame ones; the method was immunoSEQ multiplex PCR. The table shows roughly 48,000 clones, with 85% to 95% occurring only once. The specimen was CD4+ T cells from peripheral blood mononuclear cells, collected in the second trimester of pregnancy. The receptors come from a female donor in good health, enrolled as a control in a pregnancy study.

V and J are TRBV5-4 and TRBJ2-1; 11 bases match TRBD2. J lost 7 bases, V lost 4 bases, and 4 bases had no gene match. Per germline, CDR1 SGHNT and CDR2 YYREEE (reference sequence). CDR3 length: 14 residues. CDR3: CASSPGLAVNEQFF. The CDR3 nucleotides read TGTGCCAGCAGCCCGGGACTAGCGGTGAATGAGCAGTTCTTC.

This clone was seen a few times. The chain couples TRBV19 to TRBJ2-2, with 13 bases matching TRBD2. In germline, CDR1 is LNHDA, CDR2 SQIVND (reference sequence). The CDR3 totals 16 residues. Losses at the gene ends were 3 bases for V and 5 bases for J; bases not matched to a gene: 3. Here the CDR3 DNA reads TGTGCCAGTAGTATCCAGACTAGCGGGAGGACCGGGGAGCTGTTTTTT. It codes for CASSIQTSGRTGELFF. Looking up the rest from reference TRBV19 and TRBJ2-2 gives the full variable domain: DGGITQSPKYLFRKEGQNVTLSCEQNLNHDAMYWYRQDPGQGLRLIYYSQIVNDFQKGDIAEGYSVSREKKESFPLTVTSAQKNPTAFYLCASSIQTSGRTGELFFGEGSRLTVL.

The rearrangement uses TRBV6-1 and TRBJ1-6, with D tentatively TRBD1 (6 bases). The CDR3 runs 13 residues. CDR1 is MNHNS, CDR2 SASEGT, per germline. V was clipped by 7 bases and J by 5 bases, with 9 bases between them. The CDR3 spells CASKDRNNSPLHF. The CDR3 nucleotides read TGTGCCAGCAAGGACAGAAATAATTCACCCCTCCACTTT.

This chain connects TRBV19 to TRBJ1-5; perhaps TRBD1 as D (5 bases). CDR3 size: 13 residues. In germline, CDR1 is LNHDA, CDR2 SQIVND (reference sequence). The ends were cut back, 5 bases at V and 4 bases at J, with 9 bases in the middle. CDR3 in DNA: TGTGCCAGTAGTTGGAGGGGAAATCAGCCCCAGCATTTT. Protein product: CASSWRGNQPQHF.